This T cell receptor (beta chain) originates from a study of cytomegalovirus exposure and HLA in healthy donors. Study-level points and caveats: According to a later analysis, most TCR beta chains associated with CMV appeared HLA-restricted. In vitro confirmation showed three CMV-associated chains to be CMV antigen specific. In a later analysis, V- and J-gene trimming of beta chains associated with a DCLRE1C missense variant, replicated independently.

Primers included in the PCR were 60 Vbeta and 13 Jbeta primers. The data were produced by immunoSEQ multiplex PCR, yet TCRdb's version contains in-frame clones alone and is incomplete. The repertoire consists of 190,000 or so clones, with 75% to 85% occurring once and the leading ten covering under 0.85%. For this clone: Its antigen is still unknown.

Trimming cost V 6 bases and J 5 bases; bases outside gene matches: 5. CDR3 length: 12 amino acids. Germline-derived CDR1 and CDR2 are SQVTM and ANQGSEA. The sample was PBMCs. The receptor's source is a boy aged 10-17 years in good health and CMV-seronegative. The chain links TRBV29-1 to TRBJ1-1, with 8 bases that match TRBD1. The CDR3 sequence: CSVADRATEAFF. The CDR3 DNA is TGCAGCGTCGCGGACAGGGCGACTGAAGCTTTCTTT.